The source of this T cell receptor (beta chain) is a study of shared clonotypes between healthy human individuals. Assay: immunoSEQ multiplex PCR; the TCRdb copy retains only in-frame clones and omits some. The sample lists hundreds of thousands of clones; approximately 96% were seen once. Study-wide findings and caveats: Naive subsets generally exceeded memory subsets in estimated richness. Sampling involved blood alone; tissue repertoires likely differ.

CDR3 length: 16 amino acids. Per germline, CDR1 MNHNY and CDR2 SVGAGI (reference sequence). About this clone itself: The antigen remains undetermined.

Terminally differentiated effector memory CD45RA+ cells were excluded by CCR7 positive selection of CD45RO-negative cells. The TCR was taken from a young woman in good health. The sequenced sample was naive CD8+ T cells sorted from blood. J is TRBJ2-7 and V is TRBV6-6, with D tentatively TRBD1 or TRBD2 (9 bases each). For the CDR3, the DNA is TGTGTCGCGGGGACAGGGTGGCGGGAGGGCACCTACGAGCAGTACTTC. It yields the protein CVAGTGWREGTYEQYF.